The subject of this entry is one T cell receptor beta chain. Antigen: not known. This CDR3 has 16 residues. Deletions cut 2 bases from V and 0 bases from J, with 11 bases between. CDR1 is SGHNT, CDR2 YYREEE, per germline (reference sequence). Profiled with immunoSEQ multiplex PCR; TCRdb holds only in-frame clones, not every one. The table has approximately 60,000 clones, 70% to 85% seen once. Chemo-refractory metastatic non-small-cell lung cancer patients received focal radiation with ipilimumab CTLA-4 blockade. This record comes from a study of radiotherapy plus CTLA-4 blockade in lung cancer. Study findings and constraints: Response was reportedly best predicted by early blood T cell clone dynamics, with interferon-beta.

The sequence was collected from a human donor with non-small cell lung cancer who had a complete response to radiotherapy plus ipilimumab. The rearrangement links TRBV5-4 to TRBJ2-2; tentatively, D is TRBD1 (6 bases). The sequencing used peripheral blood, collected from a patient treated with radiotherapy plus ipilimumab. The CDR3 is CASSFRRTANTGELFF. For the CDR3, the DNA is TGTGCCAGCAGCTTCCGTAGGACAGCGAACACCGGGGAGCTGTTTTTT.